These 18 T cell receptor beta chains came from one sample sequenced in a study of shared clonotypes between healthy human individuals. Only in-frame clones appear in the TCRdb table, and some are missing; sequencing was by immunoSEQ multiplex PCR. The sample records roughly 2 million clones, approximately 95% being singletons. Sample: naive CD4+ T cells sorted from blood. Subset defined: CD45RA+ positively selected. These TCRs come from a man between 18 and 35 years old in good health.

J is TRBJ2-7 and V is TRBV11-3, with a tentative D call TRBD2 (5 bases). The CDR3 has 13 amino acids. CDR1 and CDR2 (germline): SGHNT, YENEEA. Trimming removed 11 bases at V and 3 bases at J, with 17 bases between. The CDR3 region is CAPPTRTNYEQYF. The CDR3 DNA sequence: TGTGCCCCCCCCACTAGAACTAACTACGAGCAGTACTTC. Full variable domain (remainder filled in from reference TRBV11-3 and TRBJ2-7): EAGVVQSPRYKIIEKKQPVAFWCNPISGHNTLYWYLQNLGQGPELLIRYENEEAVDDSQLPKDRFSAERLKGVDSTLKIQPAELGDSAVYLCAPPTRTNYEQYFGPGTRLTVT.

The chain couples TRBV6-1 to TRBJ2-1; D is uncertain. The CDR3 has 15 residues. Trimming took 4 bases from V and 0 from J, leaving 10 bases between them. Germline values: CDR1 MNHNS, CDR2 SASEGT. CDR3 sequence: CASSVSLSSYNEQFF. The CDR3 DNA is TGTGCCAGCAGTGTTTCACTCAGCTCCTACAATGAGCAGTTCTTC.

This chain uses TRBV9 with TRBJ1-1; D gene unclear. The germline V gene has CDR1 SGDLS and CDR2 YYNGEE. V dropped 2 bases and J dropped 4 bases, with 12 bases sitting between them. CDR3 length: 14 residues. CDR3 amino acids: CASSVEGSGTEAFF. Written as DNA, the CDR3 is TGTGCCAGCAGCGTGGAAGGGAGCGGCACTGAAGCTTTCTTT.

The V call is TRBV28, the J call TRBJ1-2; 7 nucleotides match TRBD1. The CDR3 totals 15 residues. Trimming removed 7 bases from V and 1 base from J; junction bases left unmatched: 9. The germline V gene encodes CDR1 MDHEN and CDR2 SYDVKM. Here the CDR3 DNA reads TGTGCCAGCAAGCCCGGGACAGCTATTAACTATGGCTACACCTTC. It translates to CASKPGTAINYGYTF.

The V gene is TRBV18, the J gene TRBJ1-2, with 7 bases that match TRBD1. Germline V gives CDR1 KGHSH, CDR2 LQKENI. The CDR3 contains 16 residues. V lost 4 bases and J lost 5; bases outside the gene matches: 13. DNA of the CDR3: TGTGCCAGCTCACAAGGACAGGCCCATGGGGATTATGGCTACACCTTC. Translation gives CASSQGQAHGDYGYTF. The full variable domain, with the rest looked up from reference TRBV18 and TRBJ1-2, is NAGVMQNPRHLVRRRGQEARLRCSPMKGHSHVYWYRQLPEEGLKFMVYLQKENIIDESGMPKERFSAEFPKEGPSILRIQQVVRGDSAAYFCASSQGQAHGDYGYTFGSGTRLTVV.

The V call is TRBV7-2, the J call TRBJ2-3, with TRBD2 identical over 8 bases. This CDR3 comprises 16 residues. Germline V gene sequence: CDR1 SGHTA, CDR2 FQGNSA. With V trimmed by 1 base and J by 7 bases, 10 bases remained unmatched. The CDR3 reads CASSLEASGSVNTQYF. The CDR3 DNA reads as TGTGCCAGCAGCTTAGAGGCCAGCGGGAGTGTGAATACGCAGTATTTT. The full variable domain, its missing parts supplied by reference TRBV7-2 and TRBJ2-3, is GAGVSQSPSNKVTEKGKDVELRCDPISGHTALYWYRQSLGQGLEFLIYFQGNSAPDKSGLPSDRFSAERTGGSVSTLTIQRTQQEDSAVYLCASSLEASGSVNTQYFGPGTRLTVL.

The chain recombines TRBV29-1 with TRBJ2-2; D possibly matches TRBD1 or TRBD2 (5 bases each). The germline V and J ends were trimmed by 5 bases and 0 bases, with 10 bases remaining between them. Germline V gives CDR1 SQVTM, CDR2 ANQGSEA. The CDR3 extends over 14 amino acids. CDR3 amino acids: CSVPGTANTGELFF. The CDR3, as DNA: TGCAGCGTTCCCGGGACGGCGAACACCGGGGAGCTGTTTTTT.

The CDR3 here is CAWRRTPNEQFF. The CDR3 DNA reads as TGTGCCTGGAGGCGGACACCCAATGAGCAGTTCTTC. The rearrangement uses TRBV30 and TRBJ2-1; tentative D call: TRBD1 (5 bases). This CDR3 is built from 12 residues. The V gene's germline CDR1 is GTSNPN and CDR2 SVGIG (reference sequence). Trimming took off 3 bases at V and 6 bases at J, with 9 bases between the two ends.

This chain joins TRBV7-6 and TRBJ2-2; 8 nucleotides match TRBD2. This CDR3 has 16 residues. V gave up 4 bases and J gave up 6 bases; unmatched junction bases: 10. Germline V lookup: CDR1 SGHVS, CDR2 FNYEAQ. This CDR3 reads CASSWWSGTRSGELFF. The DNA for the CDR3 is TGTGCCAGCAGCTGGTGGTCCGGGACTAGATCCGGGGAGCTGTTTTTT. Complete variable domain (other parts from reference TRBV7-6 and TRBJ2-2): GAGVSQSPRYKVTKRGQDVALRCDPISGHVSLYWYRQALGQGPEFLTYFNYEAQQDKSGLPNDRFSAERPEGSISTLTIQRTEQRDSAMYRCASSWWSGTRSGELFFGEGSRLTVL.

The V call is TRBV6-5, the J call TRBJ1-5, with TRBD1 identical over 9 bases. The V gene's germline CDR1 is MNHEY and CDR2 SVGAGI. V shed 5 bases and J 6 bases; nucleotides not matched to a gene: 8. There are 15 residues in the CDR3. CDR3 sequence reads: CASSSAGTGIQPQHF. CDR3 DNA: TGTGCCAGCAGTAGCGCCGGGACAGGGATTCAGCCCCAGCATTTT.

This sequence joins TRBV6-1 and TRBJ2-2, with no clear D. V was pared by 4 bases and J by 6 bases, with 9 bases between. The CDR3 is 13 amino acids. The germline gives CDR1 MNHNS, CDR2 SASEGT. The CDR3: CASSGDVPGELFF. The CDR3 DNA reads TGTGCCAGCAGTGGGGATGTCCCCGGGGAGCTGTTTTTT.

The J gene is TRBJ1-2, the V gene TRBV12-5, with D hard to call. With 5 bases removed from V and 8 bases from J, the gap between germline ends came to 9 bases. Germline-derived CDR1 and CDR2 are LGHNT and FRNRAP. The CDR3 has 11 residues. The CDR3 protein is CASGPDIGYTF. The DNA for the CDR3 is TGTGCTAGTGGTCCCGATATCGGCTACACCTTC.

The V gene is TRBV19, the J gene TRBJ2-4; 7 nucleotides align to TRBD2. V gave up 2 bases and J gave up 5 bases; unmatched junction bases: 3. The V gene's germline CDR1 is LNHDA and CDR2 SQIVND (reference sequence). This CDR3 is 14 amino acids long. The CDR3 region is CASSITGRENIQYF. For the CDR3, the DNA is TGTGCCAGTAGTATAACGGGGAGGGAAAACATTCAGTACTTC.

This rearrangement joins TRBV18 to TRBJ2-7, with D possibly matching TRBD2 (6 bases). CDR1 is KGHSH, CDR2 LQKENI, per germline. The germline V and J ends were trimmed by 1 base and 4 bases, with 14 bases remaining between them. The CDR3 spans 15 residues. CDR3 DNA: TGTGCCAGCTCACCACGACCGGGAGATCAATACGAGCAGTACTTC. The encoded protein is CASSPRPGDQYEQYF. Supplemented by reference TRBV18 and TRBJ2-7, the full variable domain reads NAGVMQNPRHLVRRRGQEARLRCSPMKGHSHVYWYRQLPEEGLKFMVYLQKENIIDESGMPKERFSAEFPKEGPSILRIQQVVRGDSAAYFCASSPRPGDQYEQYFGPGTRLTVT.

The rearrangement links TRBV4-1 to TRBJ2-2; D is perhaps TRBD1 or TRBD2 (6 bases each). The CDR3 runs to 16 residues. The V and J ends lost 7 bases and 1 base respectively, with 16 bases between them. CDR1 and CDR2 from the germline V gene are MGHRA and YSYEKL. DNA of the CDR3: TGCGCCAGCACCCTAGAGGGGGGTCTGAACACCGGGGAGCTGTTTTTT. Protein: CASTLEGGLNTGELFF.

The CDR3 DNA is TGCGCCAGCGGCCCGGGACAGAGAGGCTCACCCCTCCACTTT. Translated: CASGPGQRGSPLHF. J is TRBJ1-6 and V is TRBV5-1, with 7 bases matching TRBD1. Germline V gene lookup returns CDR1 SGHRS and CDR2 YFSETQ. J was trimmed by 10 bases and V by 7 bases; bases with no gene match: 11. CDR3 length equals 14 residues.

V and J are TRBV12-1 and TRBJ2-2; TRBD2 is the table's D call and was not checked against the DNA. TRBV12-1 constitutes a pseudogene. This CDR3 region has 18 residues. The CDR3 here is CASSFLIRRGKFTGELFF. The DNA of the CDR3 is TGTGCCAGCAGCTTTCTAATCCGGCGGGGAAAGTTCACCGGGGAGCTGTTTTTT.

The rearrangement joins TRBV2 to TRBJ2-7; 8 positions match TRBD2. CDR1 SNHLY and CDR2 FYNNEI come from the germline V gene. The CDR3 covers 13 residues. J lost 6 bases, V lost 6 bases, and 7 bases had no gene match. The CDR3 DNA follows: TGTGCCAGCAGGCCCACTAGCGGTTCCGAGCAGTACTTC. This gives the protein CASRPTSGSEQYF. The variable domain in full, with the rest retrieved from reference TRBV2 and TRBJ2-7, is EPEVTQTPSHQVTQMGQEVILRCVPISNHLYFYWYRQILGQKVEFLVSFYNNEISEKSEIFDDQFSVERPDGSNFTLKIRSTKLEDSAMYFCASRPTSGSEQYFGPGTRLTVT.